This TCR beta chain was captured in a study of cytomegalovirus exposure and HLA in healthy donors. Amplification used 60 Vbeta primers and 13 Jbeta primers. Generated by immunoSEQ multiplex PCR, the TCRdb table keeps only in-frame clones and is missing some. Of around 92,000 clones listed, approximately 80% were seen once; the top ten hold 3% to 4.5%. The CDR3 length is 17 residues. V trimming: 4 bases; J trimming: 5 bases; junction bases outside the gene matches: 11. The germline CDR1 and CDR2 sequences are SGHRS and YFSETQ. V is TRBV5-1 and J is TRBJ2-5, with 13 bases aligning to TRBD2. This TCR derives from a female donor in good health and CMV-seropositive. Sequenced material: PBMCs. Written as DNA, the CDR3 is TGCGCCAGCAGCGGGGGACTAGCGGGGCCAGGGGTGGAGACCCAGTACTTC. Encoded protein: CASSGGLAGPGVETQYF.